The clone carrying this T cell receptor (beta chain) has more than one count but fewer than ten. This entry is derived from a study of regulatory T cells in long-lasting Graves disease. With iRepertoire HTBI primers and Arm-PCR of CDR3 regions, TCR beta libraries were built. One entry per CDR3 protein results from TCRdb running MiXCR on the multiplex PCR reads. The sample carries 300,000 to 500,000 distinct CDR3 sequences, less than 25% recorded once. The CDR3 covers 14 residues. V lost 3 bases, J lost 7 bases, and 16 bases lay in between. Germline V gene lookup returns CDR1 SEHNR and CDR2 FQNEAQ (reference sequence). Documented time point: persistent/refractory GD, antithyroid drugs over 5 years with positive TRAb. RNA from PBMCs was the source of the TCR library.

The V gene is TRBV7-9, the J gene TRBJ2-7; D possibly matches TRBD1 or TRBD2 (5 bases each). The sequence derives from a female donor with Graves disease. The sample in question was peripheral blood mononuclear cells (PBMCs), obtained when the disease was refractory, from a patient treated with antithyroid drugs. CDR3 DNA: TGTGCCAGCAGCTTCCCGGGACCTAGCTCGGAGCAGTACTTC. Protein sequence: CASSFPGPSSEQYF.